This T cell receptor beta chain was profiled in a study of cytomegalovirus exposure and HLA in healthy donors (dated by TCRdb to about 2017). Describing the broader study: An earlier analysis of around 600 of the donors reported 276 Gb of sequence data and 100 million to 130 million unique TCR beta sequences from 150 million to 200 million T cells. Roughly 320 gigabases of sequencing data and roughly 80 million unique TCR sequences made up an early release that covered 640 HLA-typed donors. The genetic ancestry cluster associated with self-reported Caucasian donors included about 81% of the 398 genotyped donors. The study was designed to test whether signatures of past pathogen exposure could be identified by cataloging public T cell receptors. The study profiled the T cell repertoires of more than 500 subjects by immunosequencing and related them to cytomegalovirus serostatus. Along with the approximately 600-subject first cohort, a separate validation cohort of over 90 different subjects was used. High-throughput TCR immunosequencing, statistical association of individual TCRs with disease status, and machine learning were combined to predict cytomegalovirus infection status. In a later analysis, previously published TCR beta repertoires from 666 donors were re-analyzed and high-resolution HLA genotyping was added so that TCR occurrence patterns could be studied. Rather than using new phenotypic data, the later analysis identified candidate immune exposures from TCR beta sequences and from how often those sequences occurred across donors. In an earlier analysis of 587 of the donors, high-throughput TCR beta sequencing was used to judge whether each TCR beta V gene segment behaved as functional or pseudogenic. Donor age, sex, ethnicity and CMV serostatus were compiled alongside the repertoire data. In a later genetic analysis, genome-wide SNP genotypes for about three fifths of the 666 donors were used, and that subset was treated as a discovery cohort. All discovery cohort repertoires had been generated using a single sequencing platform. Both class I and class II loci were covered by HLA typing, at four-digit resolution. Typing coverage varied by locus: roughly 629-640 donors for A, B, C, DRB1 and DQB1; approximately 560 for DQA1; nearly 610 for DPA1; approximately 450 for DPB1. Because of strong linkage in the cohort, roughly five DR-DQ haplotypes were treated as single units for association and clustering. Across 300 to 500 genotyped donors of the cohort, an average of roughly 200,000 unique TCR beta nucleotide sequences per donor were sequenced, and approximately 17% of those sequences were non-productive.

Via the germline V gene, CDR1 is SGHRS and CDR2 YFSETQ. Clipping removes 4 bases from V and 4 bases from J, with 4 as the unmatched junction base count. Taken from cysteine to phenylalanine, the CDR3 has 15 residues. Just the 45-base CDR3 DNA is kept, in frame starting at base 1. About this clone itself: This receptor's antigen is unknown. Base quality data are lacking; no much larger clone is found one base away.

The full study reports these points: In a later analysis, the rate of TCR association differed among HLA loci, with DRB1 alleles having the most associated TCRs and HLA-C alleles having the fewest. Linkage disequilibrium might explain the correlated functional status among segregating V segments, but an unknown experimental factor could not be ruled out. Because counts were too low, some 16 rarely observed V segments, including chromosome 9 orphons, were excluded from the earlier analysis of roughly 580 of the donors. Several of the top co-occurrence clusters appeared to be linked to parvovirus B19, influenza, CMV and Epstein-Barr virus, according to a later analysis. A few of the identified cytomegalovirus-associated TCR beta chains were confirmed in vitro to be specific for cytomegalovirus antigens. Strong co-occurrence of HLA alleles, especially DR and DQ, made assigning TCR associations to individual alleles difficult. At a false discovery rate of 0.05, a later analysis linked approximately 18,000 TCR beta sequences to specific HLA alleles. In this cohort, only TCR beta chains were sequenced, and detectable features were limited by the absence of alpha or paired-chain data. In the study, some 160 TCR beta chains were listed as associated with cytomegalovirus. HLA typing was unavailable for some donors at each locus, so association tests used only the typed subset. A further reported finding was that TCR beta sequences accurately predicted the HLA-A and HLA-B alleles for most subjects in the first cohort. V-gene and J-gene trimming of TCR beta chains was associated with a missense DCLRE1C variant in a later genetic analysis, and the association was replicated in an independent cohort. The authors suggested that the approach could potentially be extended to other disease states and immunological phenotypes. Some IMGT-functional V segments, including TRBV6-2 and TRBV6-3, could not be distinguished by the 87-base-pair reads and were therefore excluded. In both the original and validation cohorts, the classifier was reported to diagnose cytomegalovirus status with high specificity and sensitivity. In a later analysis, most CMV-associated TCR beta chains were found to appear HLA-restricted, with HLA associations seemingly driven largely by CMV exposure. Compared with the roughly 720-donor mean, donors in an Asian-associated ancestry cluster had fewer N-insertions in productive TCRs, according to a later genetic analysis. The only immune exposure information available for the cohort was CMV serostatus. A later analysis found that HLA-associated TCR beta chains were more clonally expanded and had lower generation probabilities than equally common non-associated chains. In an earlier analysis of about 550 of the donors, most TCR beta V segments were observed in productive rearrangements about 90% or about 30% of the time, broadly matching IMGT annotations. Sequencing depth was assumed to be roughly uniform across donors in the presence/absence analyses, though that assumption may not hold. Across donors, most TCR sequences were observed very rarely, whereas some public TCRs were present in many individuals. A group of highly shared sequence variants was considered likely to be a technical artifact of the sequencing pipeline.

Libraries were constructed by the immunoSEQ multiplex PCR assay. A mixture of 60 forward primers for TCR Vbeta segments and 13 reverse primers for TCR Jbeta segments was used in the multiplex PCR. A multiplex PCR assay on genomic DNA amplified the CDR3 region of rearranged TCR beta genes. The Illumina HiSeq System was used to sequence the amplified TCR beta libraries as 87-base-pair reads. Concerning the study's data processing: Across the roughly 670 repertoires, a later analysis counted some 80 million unique TCR beta chains, around 11 million of which were shared by at least two donors. A nearest-neighbor algorithm error-corrected the raw reads and collapsed the reads into unique sequences, merging closely related sequences to remove PCR and sequencing errors. To assign V, D and J gene segments, CDR3 sequences were aligned to IMGT reference sequences. For a sequence to be retained, a match of at least six nucleotides to both a V gene segment and a J gene segment was required. A rearrangement was called productive if the CDR3 had no stop codons and remained in frame with V and J, and every other rearrangement was called non-productive. Following IMGT convention, CDR3 was defined as the stretch from the second conserved V-encoded cysteine to the conserved J-encoded phenylalanine. The earlier analysis of about 530 of the donors excluded any sequence lacking an unambiguous match to a single V gene segment. In an earlier analysis of around 590 of the donors, a V segment was called functional when productive rearrangements were above 56.7%, and segregating when the standard deviation between donors exceeded 5%. A statistical classification framework was developed to diagnose cytomegalovirus status using the catalog of TCR beta chain sequences. A later analysis assigned V and J genes by comparing TCR nucleotide sequences with IMGT/GENE-DB human TR gene sequences. A later analysis assigned CDR3 sequences and most-parsimonious VDJ recombination scenarios with the TCRdist pipeline. In a later analysis, each TCR beta chain was defined by its CDR3 amino acid sequence together with its V-gene family, and reads without a unique V-gene family were excluded. A later analysis removed several hundred highly shared, low-generation-probability nucleotide sequences to deal with suspected cross-contamination and a sequencing artifact. For each public chain, a later analysis derived a clonal expansion index from normalized ranks of inferred template counts within each repertoire. In a later analysis, generation probabilities were computed using a VDJ recombination model fitted to out-of-frame rearrangements, and the results were checked against IGoR. In a later analysis, hypergeometric tests were used to score TCR-TCR, TCR-HLA and TCR-CMV co-occurrence, with a repertoire-size bias correction applied to TCR pairs. In a later analysis, false discovery rates were estimated by permuting HLA or CMV assignments 20 times. In a later analysis, co-occurring TCRs were grouped with DBSCAN, and TCRdist sequence similarity was added when clustering was performed within HLA-allele-positive subsets. Co-occurrence clustering excluded repertoires with fewer than 30,000 or more than 120,000 public chains, plus five with anomalous nucleotide sharing. TCRdb took this table from immuneACCESS and kept in-frame rearrangements with V and J called. Such tables lack part of the clones; where checked against another copy, unresolved V genes explain under half of the gap, and the rest is unexplained. D and trimming were read from the DNA, whereas the V and J calls and clone size are those reported in that table. The sample table shows under 150,000 clones, and roughly four fifths are seen once. The ten largest clones take up about 2.5% of the sample.

The cohort consisted of 650 to 850 healthy bone marrow donors. Cohort members were all nominally healthy when sampled, although unrecorded immune exposures were likely present. The donor tested CMV seronegative and was one of the 352 seronegative cohort members. Every donor gave a peripheral blood sample, and the peripheral blood mononuclear cells from that sample were used for TCR beta sequencing. Genomic DNA extraction from the blood cell samples was performed with the Qiagen DNeasy Blood Extraction Kit. The sample taken for sequencing was PBMCs. This TCR was sampled from a boy aged 2-15 years in good health and CMV-seronegative. The chain is assembled from TRBV5-1 and TRBJ2-2; TRBD1 matches 10 bases in the middle. The CDR3 amino acid sequence is: CASSPGQGGTGELFF. Here is the DNA: TGCGCCAGCAGCCCCGGACAGGGGGGCACCGGGGAGCTGTTTTTT.